These 21 T cell receptor beta chains came from one sample sequenced in a study of blood T cell repertoires in COVID-19. Measured with immunoSEQ multiplex PCR; TCRdb has only the in-frame clones, and not every one. The table includes approximately 400,000 clones, about 90% detected once. Input material: PBMCs or T cells enriched from blood (not recorded which). Every receptor here comes from a young man who had recovered from COVID-19.

V gene TRBV4-2 combines with J gene TRBJ1-1, with D unclear. Trimming took off 0 bases at V and 4 bases at J, with 6 bases between the two ends. Germline-derived CDR1 and CDR2 are LGHNA and YNFKEQ. This CDR3 spans 13 amino acids. CDR3 region: CASSQDYGTEAFF. The CDR3 bases are TGTGCCAGCAGCCAAGACTACGGCACTGAAGCTTTCTTT.

This rearrangement joins TRBV2 to TRBJ2-3; D remains unclear. Trimming removed 6 bases from V and 1 base from J, with 11 bases in between. From germline, CDR1 is SNHLY and CDR2 FYNNEI. There are 14 residues in the CDR3. Written as DNA, the CDR3 is TGTGCCAGCAGCGTAGATGTCGGCACAGATACGCAGTATTTT. This sequence encodes CASSVDVGTDTQYF.

The chain joins TRBV11-3 to TRBJ2-7; D gene unclear. Trimming took off 5 bases at V and 7 bases at J, with 15 bases between the two ends. CDR1 is SGHNT and CDR2 is YENEEA in the germline V gene. The CDR3 contains 13 residues. This CDR3 is CASSTLTGGEQYF. The CDR3 coding sequence is TGTGCCAGCAGCACTCTCACGGGTGGGGAGCAGTACTTC.

The chain is built from TRBV12-3 or TRBV12-4 and TRBJ1-3; no clear D. CDR3 length: 13 amino acids. V was pared by 5 bases and J by 10 bases, with 15 bases between. The CDR3 reads CASSTGVSGTIYF. The CDR3 region has the DNA TGTGCCAGCAGTACTGGTGTCTCGGGGACCATATATTTT.

The CDR3 protein is CASSSSRGLAGTDTQYF. The CDR3 bases are TGTGCCAGCAGCTCCTCCCGGGGACTAGCGGGCACAGATACGCAGTATTTT. This chain links TRBV7-9 with TRBJ2-3, with 11 bases fitting TRBD2. The CDR3 extends over 17 amino acids. From germline, CDR1 is SEHNR and CDR2 FQNEAQ (reference sequence). V trimming: 4 bases; J trimming: 1 base; junction bases outside the gene matches: 7.

The CDR3 DNA follows: TGTGCCAGCAGCGCCCCCGGGGGGAGGGGTTCACCCCTCCACTTT. Its protein is CASSAPGGRGSPLHF. V gene TRBV2 combines with J gene TRBJ1-6; D may be TRBD1 (5 bases). Germline CDR1 and CDR2: SNHLY and FYNNEI. The CDR3 runs to 15 residues. Trimming removed 6 bases from V and 9 bases from J, with 18 bases in between.

There are a few counts of this clone. The chain employs TRBV15 and TRBJ2-5, with TRBD1 as a possible D gene (6 bases). This CDR3 is 14 amino acids long. Germline-derived CDR1 and CDR2 are LNHNV and YYDKDF (reference sequence). Trimming took off 3 bases at V and 5 bases at J, with 13 bases between the two ends. CDR3 sequence: CATSRQRGLETQYF. The CDR3 DNA reads as TGTGCCACCAGCAGGCAGAGGGGGTTGGAGACCCAGTACTTC.

The rearrangement uses TRBV4-2 and TRBJ2-7; 9 bases match TRBD1. The V and J ends lost 1 base and 4 bases, in that order; junction bases with no gene match: 8. The CDR3 length is 16 residues. Germline V CDR1 and CDR2: LGHNA, YNFKEQ. Written as DNA, the CDR3 is TGTGCCAGCAGCCAAGCCCCGGGACAGGGTGCTTACGAGCAGTACTTC. Amino acid sequence: CASSQAPGQGAYEQYF.

This chain connects TRBV29-1 to TRBJ2-3; possibly TRBD2 for D (6 bases). This CDR3 is 14 amino acids long. Trimming removed 2 bases at V and 2 bases at J, with 11 bases between. The germline gives CDR1 SQVTM, CDR2 ANQGSEA. This chain's CDR3 is CSVEPGLHTDTQYF. For the CDR3, the DNA is TGCAGCGTTGAACCGGGACTCCACACAGATACGCAGTATTTT.

The chain uses TRBV18 and TRBJ1-5, with unresolved D. Germline V gene sequence: CDR1 KGHSH, CDR2 LQKENI. V shed 1 base and J shed 0 bases, with 7 bases lying between them. This CDR3 region has 15 residues. Here the CDR3 reads CASSPRADSNQPQHF. The CDR3 bases are TGTGCCAGCTCACCACGGGCAGATAGCAATCAGCCCCAGCATTTT.

V is TRBV9 and J is TRBJ1-3, with no clear D. Trimming removed 3 bases at V and 0 bases at J, with 7 bases between. This CDR3 has 14 amino acids. Germline values: CDR1 SGDLS, CDR2 YYNGEE. The CDR3 reads CASSGLDSGNTIYF. The CDR3 coding sequence is TGTGCCAGCAGCGGGCTTGACTCTGGAAACACCATATATTTT.

V and J are TRBV19 and TRBJ1-1, with 8 nucleotides matching TRBD1. V shed 6 bases, J shed 4 bases, and the junction held 7 bases outside the gene matches. This CDR3 region has 14 residues. The germline V gene has CDR1 LNHDA and CDR2 SQIVND (reference sequence). CDR3 DNA: TGTGCCAGTAGGGACAGGGTTGGTGGCACTGAAGCTTTCTTT. This gives the protein CASRDRVGGTEAFF.

The chain carries TRBV5-1 and TRBJ1-2, with 7 bases that match TRBD1. J lost 8 bases, V lost 5 bases, and 9 bases had no gene match. Germline CDR1 and CDR2: SGHRS and YFSETQ. CDR3 size: 13 residues. The CDR3, as DNA: TGCGCCAGCAGGGGGCAAGACAGGGACGGCTACACCTTC. It translates to CASRGQDRDGYTF.

The rearrangement joins TRBV5-4 to TRBJ1-1, with unresolved D. Germline V lookup: CDR1 SGHNT, CDR2 YYREEE (reference sequence). Trimming took 4 bases from V and 6 from J, leaving 13 bases between them. This CDR3 comprises 13 residues. The CDR3 here is CASSRREVSEAFF. The DNA for the CDR3 is TGTGCCAGCAGCCGTAGGGAGGTATCTGAAGCTTTCTTT.

This clone was seen only once. The rearrangement joins TRBV5-6 to TRBJ1-5; 7 bases match TRBD1. V was clipped by 1 base and J by 7 bases; unmatched bases: 11. The length of the CDR3 is 16 residues. Germline V gene data show CDR1 as SGHDT and CDR2 as YYEEEE. CDR3 DNA: TGTGCCAGCAGCTTGCTCGGGACAGACGGGCGGCAGCCCCAGCATTTT. Amino acid sequence: CASSLLGTDGRQPQHF.

The rearrangement uses TRBV7-8 and TRBJ2-5, with 16 bases that match TRBD2. V was pared by 5 bases and J by 5 bases, with 5 bases of the junction left unmatched. The germline V gene has CDR1 SGHVS and CDR2 FQNEAQ. There are 16 residues in the CDR3. CDR3 nucleotide sequence: TGTGCCAGCAGCCAGGGACTAGCGGGGGGGCCTGAGACCCAGTACTTC. Protein: CASSQGLAGGPETQYF.

V gene TRBV15 combines with J gene TRBJ1-1; D is ambiguous. V dropped 2 bases and J dropped 0 bases, with 7 bases sitting between them. Germline CDR1 is LNHNV and CDR2 is YYDKDF (reference sequence). The CDR3 runs 14 residues. CDR3: CATSRPTVNTEAFF. CDR3 bases: TGTGCCACCAGCAGACCTACAGTGAACACTGAAGCTTTCTTT. Based on the CDR3 plus reference TRBV15 and TRBJ1-1, the full variable domain is DAMVIQNPRYQVTQFGKPVTLSCSQTLNHNVMYWYQQKSSQAPKLLFHYYDKDFNNEADTPDNFQSRRPNTSFCFLDIRSPGLGDTAMYLCATSRPTVNTEAFFGQGTRLTVV.

The chain couples TRBV3-1 (or the pseudogene TRBV3-2) to TRBJ2-1; D might be TRBD1 (7 bases). The CDR3 runs 14 residues. Germline CDR1 LGHDT, CDR2 YNNKEL (reference sequence). Trimming cost V 3 bases and J 6 bases, with 12 bases left between them. CDR3 in DNA: TGTGCCAGCAGCCACCATCAGGGGGGCAATGAGCAGTTCTTC. Residues: CASSHHQGGNEQFF.

The chain links TRBV5-1 to TRBJ2-2; 15 positions agree with TRBD2. J gave up 4 bases and V 4 bases, and 8 bases lay outside the gene matches. Germline loops: CDR1 SGHRS, CDR2 YFSETQ. The length of the CDR3 is 18 residues. The CDR3 here is CASSPGLAGGLGTGELFF. DNA of the CDR3: TGCGCCAGCAGCCCCGGACTAGCGGGGGGGCTTGGCACCGGGGAGCTGTTTTTT.

The chain employs TRBV5-4 and TRBJ2-7; the match to TRBD1 covers 9 bases. The CDR3 sequence is 14 residues long. The J segment lost 3 bases and the V segment lost 3 bases, leaving 4 bases of the junction unmatched. Germline V CDR1 and CDR2: SGHNT, YYREEE (reference sequence). CDR3 region: CASSSGQGNYEQYF. DNA of the CDR3: TGTGCCAGCAGCTCGGGACAGGGTAACTACGAGCAGTACTTC.

The count of this clone is one. This chain uses TRBV2 with TRBJ1-6; D ambiguous. Germline CDR1 is SNHLY and CDR2 is FYNNEI. CDR3 length: 12 amino acids. Trimming removed 4 bases from V and 7 bases from J, with 5 bases in between. CDR3 bases: TGTGCCAGCAGTGTACAGAATTCACCCCTCCACTTT. It yields the protein CASSVQNSPLHF.